What follows are 16 T cell receptor beta chains derived from one specimen sequenced in a study of blood T cell repertoires in COVID-19. Some clones are missing from TCRdb's copy, which holds only in-frame ones; the method was immunoSEQ multiplex PCR. This sample has some 190,000 clones, with less than 80% found just once. What was sequenced was peripheral blood. The receptors originated from a woman aged 50 to 60 with acute or convalescent COVID-19.

The chain links TRBV7-2 to TRBJ1-5; 8 nucleotides match TRBD1. The CDR3 spans 16 residues. V lost 5 bases and J lost 6; bases outside the gene matches: 12. Germline loops: CDR1 SGHTA, CDR2 FQGNSA. The CDR3 loop is CASSLRRAGGFQPQHF. DNA for the CDR3: TGTGCCAGCAGCCTAAGAAGGGCAGGGGGCTTTCAGCCCCAGCATTTT.

This chain uses TRBV7-2 with TRBJ1-1; D not certain. Trimming left V 1 base short and J 7 bases short, with 4 bases between. The CDR3 spans 11 residues. The germline CDR1 and CDR2 sequences are SGHTA and FQGNSA. The DNA for the CDR3 is TGTGCCAGCAGCTTAGTCAGTGAAGCTTTCTTT. Its translation is CASSLVSEAFF.

The chain links TRBV10-3 to TRBJ2-1; D might be TRBD2 (5 bases). There are 15 residues in the CDR3. Germline lookup yields CDR1 ENHRY and CDR2 SYGVKD. Trimming took 7 bases from V and 5 from J, leaving 18 bases between them. The CDR3: CAITEGGSGDNEQFF. DNA of the CDR3: TGTGCCATCACCGAGGGCGGGTCTGGGGACAATGAGCAGTTCTTC.

V usage is TRBV5-4 and J usage is TRBJ2-1; 9 bases are shared with TRBD2. CDR3 length: 16 residues. Germline assignment: CDR1 SGHNT and CDR2 YYREEE (reference sequence). Losses at the gene ends were 4 bases for V and 3 bases for J; bases not matched to a gene: 8. The CDR3 DNA follows: TGTGCCAGCAGCCATCAAACTAGCGGGTACTACAATGAGCAGTTCTTC. Translated, it gives CASSHQTSGYYNEQFF.

This chain joins TRBV28 and TRBJ1-4; the D gene is possibly TRBD1 (6 bases). This CDR3 is built from 14 residues. V was pared by 4 bases and J by 6 bases, with 12 bases between. Germline lookup yields CDR1 MDHEN and CDR2 SYDVKM. This chain's CDR3 is CASSSGGDDEKLFF. In DNA form, the CDR3 reads TGTGCCAGCAGTTCTGGGGGCGATGATGAAAAACTGTTTTTT.

This clone occurred a few times. The chain links TRBV30 to TRBJ2-7, with TRBD2 matching 7 bases. From germline, CDR1 is GTSNPN and CDR2 SVGIG (reference sequence). V shed 2 bases, J shed 5 bases, and the junction held 6 bases outside the gene matches. There are 13 residues in the CDR3. The CDR3 coding sequence is TGTGCCTGGAGTCGGCGGGAGCTGAACGAGCAGTACTTC. As protein: CAWSRRELNEQYF.

V gene TRBV7-8 combines with J gene TRBJ2-7; maybe TRBD2 (6 bases). Germline V gene sequence: CDR1 SGHVS, CDR2 FQNEAQ. The CDR3 runs to 15 residues. Trimming took off 3 bases at V and 5 bases at J, with 17 bases between the two ends. The CDR3: CASSFPGLPPDEQYF. DNA for the CDR3: TGTGCCAGCAGCTTTCCGGGACTTCCCCCGGACGAGCAGTACTTC.

The chain carries TRBV2 and TRBJ2-3; D is possibly TRBD2 (5 bases). Germline values: CDR1 SNHLY, CDR2 FYNNEI. Between the trimmed V and J ends, which lost 6 bases and 3 bases, there was a span of 7 bases. The CDR3 extends over 12 amino acids. The CDR3 nucleotides read TGTGCCAGCAGAAGGAGGACAGATACGCAGTATTTT. Translation: CASRRRTDTQYF.

This sequence joins TRBV6-5 and TRBJ1-3; D remains unclear. The CDR3 is made up of 13 amino acids. The V gene's germline CDR1 is MNHEY and CDR2 SVGAGI. V was clipped by 10 bases and J by 4 bases, with 14 bases between them. The CDR3 DNA reads TGTGCCACCACTCCGCGCCCCGGAAACACCATATATTTT. Its translation: CATTPRPGNTIYF.

The V gene is TRBV5-1, the J gene TRBJ2-6; TRBD1 is a possible D gene (6 bases). This CDR3 is 15 amino acids long. From germline, CDR1 is SGHRS and CDR2 YFSETQ. The V end was cut by 3 bases, the J end by 17 bases, with 24 bases between. CDR3 residues: CASSSLTGPRLLLTF. The DNA of the CDR3 is TGCGCCAGCAGCTCCTTGACAGGCCCCCGGTTACTCTTGACTTTC.

The V call is TRBV7-2, the J call TRBJ2-3; D possibly corresponds to TRBD2 (6 bases). This CDR3 is built from 14 residues. V lost 4 bases and J 6 bases, leaving 14 bases between the germline ends. Germline assignment: CDR1 SGHTA and CDR2 FQGNSA. The CDR3 coding sequence is TGTGCCAGCAGCTCCACGGCGGGAACGGATACGCAGTATTTT. Residues: CASSSTAGTDTQYF.

The CDR3 spells CASSPTGYRGTEAFF. CDR3 in DNA: TGTGCCAGCAGCCCGACAGGGTATCGAGGAACTGAAGCTTTCTTT. The chain combines TRBV3-1 (or the pseudogene TRBV3-2) with TRBJ1-1; 7 bases map to TRBD1. CDR1 LGHDT and CDR2 YNNKEL come from the germline V gene (reference sequence). There are 15 residues in the CDR3. J was trimmed by 5 bases and V by 4 bases; bases with no gene match: 10.

V usage is TRBV3-1 (or the pseudogene TRBV3-2) and J usage is TRBJ2-7; D might be TRBD1 (6 bases). Germline V CDR1 and CDR2: LGHDT, YNNKEL (reference sequence). V dropped 0 bases and J dropped 7 bases, with 16 bases sitting between them. This CDR3 comprises 15 residues. CDR3 bases: TGTGCCAGCAGCCAAGAAACGGACAGCCTGGGGGAGCAGTACTTC. Its protein product is CASSQETDSLGEQYF.

CDR3 sequence (DNA): TGTGCCACCAGCAGAGTAAGGGGAACTAATGAAAAACTGTTTTTT. Translated: CATSRVRGTNEKLFF. The genes are TRBV15 and TRBJ1-4, with D perhaps matching TRBD1 (5 bases). The V end lost 1 base, the J end lost 1 base, and 7 bases lay between the germline ends. Germline V gene lookup returns CDR1 LNHNV and CDR2 YYDKDF (reference sequence). The CDR3 is made up of 15 amino acids.

V gene TRBV28 combines with J gene TRBJ1-5; tentative D call: TRBD1 (6 bases). Germline V gives CDR1 MDHEN, CDR2 SYDVKM. This CDR3 has 17 residues. Trimming stripped 7 bases from V and 0 bases from J, with 19 bases between. In DNA form, the CDR3 reads TGTGCCAGCATCCCGGGGGGACACTTATATAGCAATCAGCCCCAGCATTTT. Residues: CASIPGGHLYSNQPQHF.

V and J are TRBV14 and TRBJ2-7, with a tentative D call TRBD2 (6 bases). Per germline, CDR1 SGHDN and CDR2 FVKESK. V was trimmed by 2 bases and J by 0 bases, leaving 8 bases between them. The length of the CDR3 is 14 residues. DNA of the CDR3: TGTGCCAGCAGCCAACGGGGGTACTCCTACGAGCAGTACTTC. Amino acid sequence: CASSQRGYSYEQYF. The full variable domain, with the rest looked up from reference TRBV14 and TRBJ2-7, is EAGVTQFPSHSVIEKGQTVTLRCDPISGHDNLYWYRRVMGKEIKFLLHFVKESKQDESGMPNNRFLAERTGGTYSTLKVQPAELEDSGVYFCASSQRGYSYEQYFGPGTRLTVT.